Listed below are T cell receptor beta chains from one sample, sequenced in a study of metastatic and nonmetastatic thyroid tumors. MiXCR re-clonotyped the PCR reads for TCRdb. The table shows approximately 17,000 clones, with 25% to 30% occurring only once. Material for sequencing was adjacent normal tissue. These receptors were obtained from a female donor with papillary thyroid cancer or a benign thyroid nodule (not recorded which). Some clones in this sample may be carry-over from other donors' samples. The conserved cysteine and the conserved F or W are not part of the CDR3 here. Clone size is stated in some rows and not others, as once, few, many or a class when expanded.

cdr3_length | v_call | clone_size | cdr3_aa
17 | TRBV7-1 | few | ASSSIGIRPGLTYNEQF
12 | TRBV27 | medium-sized | ASSFGGPYNEQF
11 | TRBV6-1 | . | ASSGGEATEAF
14 | TRBV12-3/TRBV12-4 | many | ASTPTADGVSYEQY
12 | TRBV5-1 | . | ASSLSAGNYEQY
12 | TRBV27 | . | ASFTKGPYNEQF
13 | TRBV11-2 | . | ASSLETSDRETQY
8 | TRBV7-9 | few | ASSSEGPV
14 | TRBV9 | few | ASSVGPSGGDNEQF
10 | TRBV20-1 | medium-sized | SAIPTGAEAF
17 | TRBV11-1 | . | ASSLALVRDERGNTEAF
14 | TRBV5-1 | . | ASSQRTGGTNNEQF
13 | TRBV24-1 | . | ATLGVDPTTGELF
13 | TRBV24-1 | . | ATSDFRDSTDTQY
13 | TRBV19 | few | ASSPGTGLAYEQY
13 | TRBV6-1 | . | ASTIGLPVDTEAF
8 | TRBV29-1 | . | SVDGTEAF
10 | TRBV2 | many | ASRDAGAPLH
9 | TRBV12-5 | . | ASGLRDTQY
12 | TRBV27 | many | ASSPSKGGYGYT
14 | TRBV4-3 | medium-sized | ASSQEGAGSQETQY
16 | TRBV11-1 | . | ASLQGAIAETSYNEQF
12 | TRBV12-3/TRBV12-4 | few | ASSRSGGKDTQY
12 | TRBV13 | . | ASSFHTPRYEQY
12 | TRBV2 | few | ASSGDRDLFGYT
13 | TRBV6-2/TRBV6-3 | few | ASSLQGAGYNEQF
14 | TRBV2 | . | ASSAEGGIFDYGYT
13 | TRBV7-2 | medium-sized | ASSLRDYKYETQY
11 | TRBV10-3 | . | TISEALNTEAF
11 | TRBV20-1 | . | SAPDSYTDTQY
12 | TRBV5-1 | . | ASSVLAGANEQF
13 | TRBV12-3/TRBV12-4 | few | ASRGTTTQSYEQY
12 | TRBV18 | medium-sized | ASSLGGRGTEAF
12 | TRBV19 | few | ASSIGDLNTEAF
13 | TRBV4-3 | . | ASSRGTSGRNEQF
14 | TRBV12-3/TRBV12-4 | . | ASSLFRGRSSYEQY
13 | TRBV19 | few | ASRAPRSSYNEQF
13 | TRBV4-1 | . | ASSRDRVRNQPQH
15 | TRBV6-5 | few | ASSYSISTRTHNEQF
13 | TRBV9 | . | ASSALGQPNTEAF
9 | TRBV24-1 | few | ATSETGEQF